These 25 T cell receptor beta chains were sequenced from one sample in a study of T cell responses to AZD1222 COVID-19 vaccine. TCRdb's table, derived via immunoSEQ multiplex PCR, lists solely in-frame clones and lacks some. Here the sample spans over 70,000 clones, approximately 89% being singletons. The sample consisted of peripheral blood, taken 28 days after the second AZD1222 dose. These receptors came from an adult who received the AZD1222 COVID-19 vaccine.

The chain's CDR3 is CATSITGDLFF. CDR3 sequence (DNA): TGTGCCACCAGCATCACCGGGGATTTGTTTTTT. V and J are TRBV15 and TRBJ1-4; D unclear. From germline, CDR1 is LNHNV and CDR2 YYDKDF (reference sequence). CDR3 length: 11 amino acids. The germline V and J ends were trimmed by 4 bases and 15 bases, with 12 bases remaining between them.

V is TRBV12-3 or TRBV12-4 and J is TRBJ2-5; the D gene could be TRBD1 or TRBD2 (5 bases each). The CDR3 covers 12 residues. Trimming shortened V by 6 bases and J by 8 bases, and 13 bases separated the two germline ends. The CDR3, as DNA: TGTGCCAGCAGCGGACTCGGACAAACCCAGTACTTC. Its protein product is CASSGLGQTQYF.

The rearrangement uses TRBV27 and TRBJ2-7; 10 bases are a match to TRBD2. The CDR3 length is 17 residues. V shed 5 bases, J shed 0 bases, and the junction held 10 bases outside the gene matches. From germline, CDR1 is MNHEY and CDR2 SMNVEV (reference sequence). Written as DNA, the CDR3 is TGTGCCAGCAGTCCCTTGAGTAGCGGGGGGCCCTCCTACGAGCAGTACTTC. Amino acid sequence: CASSPLSSGGPSYEQYF.

V usage is TRBV6-4 and J usage is TRBJ1-2, with TRBD1 identical over 7 bases. This CDR3 has 14 residues. The trim removed 7 bases at V and 0 bases at J, leaving 5 bases unmatched. Germline V gives CDR1 MRHNA, CDR2 SNTAGT. The CDR3 reads CASTWGQTNYGYTF. DNA of the CDR3: TGTGCCAGCACATGGGGACAGACTAACTATGGCTACACCTTC.

This clone was observed a handful of times. V is TRBV6-5 and J is TRBJ2-7; TRBD2 matches 14 bases. The V gene end was trimmed by 5 bases and the J gene end by 2 bases; junction bases not matched to a gene: 2. The CDR3 covers 15 residues. Germline V gene data show CDR1 as MNHEY and CDR2 as SVGAGI. CDR3 DNA: TGTGCCAGCAGTCCGGGACTAGCGGGGGCCTACGAGCAGTACTTC. This translates into CASSPGLAGAYEQYF.

This rearrangement joins TRBV7-9 to TRBJ1-2, with D perhaps matching TRBD1 (5 bases). The length of the CDR3 is 16 residues. The germline V gene encodes CDR1 SEHNR and CDR2 FQNEAQ (reference sequence). V was cut by 1 base and J by 0 bases, with 12 bases left in between. The CDR3 sequence is CASSLESTVANYGYTF. The CDR3 DNA is TGTGCCAGCAGCTTAGAATCGACAGTAGCTAACTATGGCTACACCTTC.

The rearrangement joins TRBV19 to TRBJ2-2; D gene uncertain. The germline gives CDR1 LNHDA, CDR2 SQIVND (reference sequence). This CDR3 has 12 residues. Trimming removed 8 bases from V and 7 bases from J, with 11 bases in between. The CDR3 DNA sequence: TGTGCCAGTTGTTCTGAGTTCGGGGAGCTGTTTTTT. This gives the protein CASCSEFGELFF.

V and J are TRBV7-8 and TRBJ2-7; D not certain. The CDR3 covers 12 residues. CDR1 is SGHVS, CDR2 FQNEAQ, per germline. The germline V and J ends were trimmed by 5 bases and 0 bases, with 5 bases remaining between them. The CDR3 DNA is TGTGCCAGCAGCCCAAGCTCCTACGAGCAGTACTTC. Its protein product is CASSPSSYEQYF.

The chain couples TRBV5-5 to TRBJ1-1, with D unclear. The V end was cut by 2 bases, the J end by 6 bases, with 11 bases between. CDR1 is SGHKS, CDR2 YYEKEE, per germline (reference sequence). This CDR3 is 13 amino acids long. The CDR3 region is CASSLFDVPEAFF. CDR3 nucleotide sequence: TGTGCCAGCAGCTTATTCGACGTTCCTGAAGCTTTCTTT. Variable domain in full (rest from reference TRBV5-5 and TRBJ1-1): DAGVTQSPTHLIKTRGQQVTLRCSPISGHKSVSWYQQVLGQGPQFIFQYYEKEERGRGNFPDRFSARQFPNYSSELNVNALLLGDSALYLCASSLFDVPEAFFGQGTRLTVV.

The V gene is TRBV14, the J gene TRBJ2-3; TRBD2 aligns across 7 bases. There are 14 residues in the CDR3. Trimming removed 4 bases from V and 1 base from J; junction bases left unmatched: 2. Germline loops: CDR1 SGHDN, CDR2 FVKESK. CDR3 coding DNA: TGTGCCAGCAGCCCTAGCGGAGGCACAGATACGCAGTATTTT. Translation gives CASSPSGGTDTQYF.

This chain joins TRBV28 and TRBJ1-5, with 8 positions matching TRBD1. CDR1 and CDR2 (germline): MDHEN, SYDVKM. V shed 7 bases and J 10 bases; nucleotides not matched to a gene: 12. The CDR3 covers 14 residues. CDR3 sequence reads: CASIRQGLGGPQHF. Written as DNA, the CDR3 is TGTGCCAGCATTCGACAGGGGTTGGGGGGACCCCAGCATTTT.

This sequence joins TRBV4-3 and TRBJ2-5; D is perhaps TRBD1 (6 bases). Germline CDR1 is LGHNA and CDR2 is YSLEER. V lost 6 bases to trimming and J lost 1 base, with 18 bases between them. The CDR3 loop spans 16 amino acids. CDR3 DNA: TGCGCCAGCAGTCCCGGATCAGGGGCCGGCCAAGAGACCCAGTACTTC. Translation: CASSPGSGAGQETQYF.

The chain has TRBV4-2 and TRBJ1-1; D might be TRBD1 (5 bases). With 0 bases removed from V and 5 bases from J, the gap between germline ends came to 10 bases. Germline V gene data show CDR1 as LGHNA and CDR2 as YNFKEQ. The CDR3 covers 14 residues. The CDR3 reads CASSQELGGTEAFF. The DNA of the CDR3 is TGTGCCAGCAGCCAAGAACTTGGGGGAACTGAAGCTTTCTTT.

This chain links TRBV5-1 with TRBJ2-3, with TRBD2 matching 7 bases. V shed 1 base and J 4 bases; nucleotides not matched to a gene: 6. Per germline, CDR1 SGHRS and CDR2 YFSETQ. The CDR3 is 15 amino acids. CDR3 sequence (DNA): TGCGCCAGCAGCTTGTGGGAGGGGATGGCAGATACGCAGTATTTT. Translation gives CASSLWEGMADTQYF.

The chain is built from TRBV6-5 and TRBJ2-6; no reliable D call. Per the germline V gene, CDR1 is MNHEY and CDR2 is SVGAGI. Deletions cut 2 bases from V and 0 bases from J, with 5 bases between. The CDR3 covers 15 residues. In nucleotides, the CDR3 is TGTGCCAGCAGTTACCTCGTCTCTGGGGCCAACGTCCTGACTTTC. This gives the protein CASSYLVSGANVLTF.

V is TRBV2 and J is TRBJ2-3, with D hard to call. V was pared by 5 bases and J by 5 bases, with 8 bases between. Germline assignment: CDR1 SNHLY and CDR2 FYNNEI. This CDR3 has 12 residues. The CDR3 reads CASSSTGDTQYF. The CDR3 bases are TGTGCCAGCAGTTCGACTGGAGATACGCAGTATTTT.

The rearrangement joins TRBV19 to TRBJ2-2, with D possibly TRBD2 on 6 matching bases. There are 15 residues in the CDR3. Germline V gives CDR1 LNHDA, CDR2 SQIVND (reference sequence). V lost 6 bases, J lost 6 bases, and 17 bases lay in between. The CDR3 bases are TGTGCCAGTAGCACGGTCCAGGGAGGTTCCGGGGAGCTGTTTTTT. Protein sequence: CASSTVQGGSGELFF.

The gene calls are TRBV6-1 and TRBJ2-7, with D unresolved. The CDR3 loop spans 14 amino acids. From germline, CDR1 is MNHNS and CDR2 SASEGT. The ends were cut back, 1 base at V and 2 bases at J, with 9 bases in the middle. This CDR3 reads CASSEGGHTYEQYV. For the CDR3, the DNA is TGTGCCAGCAGTGAAGGAGGTCATACCTACGAGCAGTACGTC.

The genes are TRBV28 and TRBJ2-5, with D perhaps matching TRBD2 (7 bases). The germline gives CDR1 MDHEN, CDR2 SYDVKM. V dropped 5 bases and J dropped 1 base, with 17 bases sitting between them. The CDR3 spans 16 residues. The CDR3 reads CASSPTGRGVQETQYF. DNA for the CDR3: TGTGCCAGCAGTCCAACAGGGAGGGGGGTCCAAGAGACCCAGTACTTC.

This chain uses TRBV6-5 with TRBJ1-4, with 8 bases aligning to TRBD1. After removal of 6 bases from V and 14 bases from J, the junction contained 17 bases not matched to a gene. The CDR3 sequence is 15 residues long. CDR1 and CDR2 (germline): MNHEY, SVGAGI. CDR3 DNA: TGTGCCAGCAGATCGGGACAGGAGTTCTACGGGTCTCTGTTTTTT. It encodes CASRSGQEFYGSLFF.

This chain joins TRBV4-2 and TRBJ2-2, with 8 bases lining up with TRBD1. Germline loops: CDR1 LGHNA, CDR2 YNFKEQ. The CDR3 spans 14 residues. Trimming took 8 bases from V and 6 from J; bases not matched to a gene: 8. The CDR3 DNA is TGTGCCAGCGGAACAGGGGGAAGGGCCGGGGAGCTGTTTTTT. Translated: CASGTGGRAGELFF.

This chain links TRBV5-1 with TRBJ1-1; D remains unclear. The CDR3 has 15 residues. Germline values: CDR1 SGHRS, CDR2 YFSETQ. V was pared by 0 bases and J by 3 bases, with 12 bases between. The CDR3 loop is CASSLEPGADTEAFF. Written as DNA, the CDR3 is TGCGCCAGCAGCTTGGAACCGGGCGCGGACACTGAAGCTTTCTTT.

The J gene is TRBJ1-1, the V gene TRBV6-4; D remains ambiguous. This CDR3 has 13 residues. The V and J ends lost 3 bases and 8 bases respectively, with 13 bases between them. The germline CDR1 and CDR2 sequences are MRHNA and SNTAGT. CDR3 in amino acids: CASSESRDMEAFF. CDR3 in DNA: TGTGCCAGCAGTGAGAGTAGGGATATGGAAGCTTTCTTT.

The V gene is TRBV6-2 or TRBV6-3, the J gene TRBJ1-2; D is unresolved. Per the germline V gene, CDR1 is MNHEY and CDR2 is SVGEGT. CDR3 length: 14 amino acids. Trimming shortened V by 4 bases and J by 7 bases, and 16 bases separated the two germline ends. The CDR3 DNA sequence: TGTGCCAGCAGTTCGCGGTTAGGGAATGGTGGCTACACCTTC. This translates into CASSSRLGNGGYTF.

On this clone itself: The same CDR3 also results from other DNA sequences found in this sample. The chain couples TRBV6-5 to TRBJ1-1; D uncertain. CDR3 length: 14 amino acids. Trimming pared 2 bases from V and 0 bases from J, leaving 7 bases between. Germline values: CDR1 MNHEY, CDR2 SVGAGI. Here the CDR3 reads CASSYRGMNTEAFF. The CDR3 coding sequence is TGTGCCAGCAGTTACCGGGGTATGAACACTGAAGCTTTCTTT.